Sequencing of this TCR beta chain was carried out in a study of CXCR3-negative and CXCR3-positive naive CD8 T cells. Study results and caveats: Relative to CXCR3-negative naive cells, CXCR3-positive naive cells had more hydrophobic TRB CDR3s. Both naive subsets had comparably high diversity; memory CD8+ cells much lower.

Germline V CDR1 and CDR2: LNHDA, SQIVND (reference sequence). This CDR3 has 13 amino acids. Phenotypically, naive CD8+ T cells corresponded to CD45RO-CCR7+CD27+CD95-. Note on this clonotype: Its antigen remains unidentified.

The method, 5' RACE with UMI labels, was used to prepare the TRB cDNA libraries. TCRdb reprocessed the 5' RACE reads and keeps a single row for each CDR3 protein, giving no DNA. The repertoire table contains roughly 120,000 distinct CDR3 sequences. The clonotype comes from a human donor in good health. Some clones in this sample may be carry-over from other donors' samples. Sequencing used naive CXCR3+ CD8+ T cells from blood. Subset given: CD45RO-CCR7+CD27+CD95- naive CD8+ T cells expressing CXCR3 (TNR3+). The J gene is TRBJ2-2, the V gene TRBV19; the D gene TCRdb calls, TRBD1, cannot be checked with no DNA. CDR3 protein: CATVDRNTGELFF.